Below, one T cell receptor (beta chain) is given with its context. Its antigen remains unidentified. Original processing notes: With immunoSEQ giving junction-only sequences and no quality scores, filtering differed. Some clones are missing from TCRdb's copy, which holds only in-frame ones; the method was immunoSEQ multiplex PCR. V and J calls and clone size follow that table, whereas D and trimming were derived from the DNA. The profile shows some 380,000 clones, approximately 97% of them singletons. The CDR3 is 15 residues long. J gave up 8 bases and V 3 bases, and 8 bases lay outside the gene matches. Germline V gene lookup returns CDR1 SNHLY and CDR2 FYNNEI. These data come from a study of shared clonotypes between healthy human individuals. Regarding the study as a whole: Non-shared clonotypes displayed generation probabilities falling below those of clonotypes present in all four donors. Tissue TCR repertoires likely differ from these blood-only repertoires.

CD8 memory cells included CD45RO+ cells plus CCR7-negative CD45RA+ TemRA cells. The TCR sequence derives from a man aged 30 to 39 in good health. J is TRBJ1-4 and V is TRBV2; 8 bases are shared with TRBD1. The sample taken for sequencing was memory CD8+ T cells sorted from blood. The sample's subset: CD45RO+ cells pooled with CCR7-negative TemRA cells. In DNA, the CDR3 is TGTGCCAGCAGTGACCCGGGACAGGTCAAGGAAAAACTGTTTTTT. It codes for CASSDPGQVKEKLFF.